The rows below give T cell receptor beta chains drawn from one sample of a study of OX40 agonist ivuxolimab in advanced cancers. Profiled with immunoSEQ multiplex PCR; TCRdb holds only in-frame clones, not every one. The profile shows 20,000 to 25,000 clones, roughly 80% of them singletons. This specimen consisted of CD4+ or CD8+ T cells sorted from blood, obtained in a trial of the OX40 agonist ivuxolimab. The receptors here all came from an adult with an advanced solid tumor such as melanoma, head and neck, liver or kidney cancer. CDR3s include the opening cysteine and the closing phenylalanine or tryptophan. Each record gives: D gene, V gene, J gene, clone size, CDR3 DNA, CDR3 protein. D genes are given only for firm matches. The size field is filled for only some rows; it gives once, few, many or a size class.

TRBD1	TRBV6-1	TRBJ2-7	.	TGTGCCAGCAGTGAAGGGTCCGGGACAGGGAGCTACGAGCAGTACTTC	CASSEGSGTGSYEQYF
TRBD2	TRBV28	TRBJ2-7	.	TGTGCCAGCAGTCCCCATTCACCTAGCGGGATCTACGAGCAGTACTTC	CASSPHSPSGIYEQYF
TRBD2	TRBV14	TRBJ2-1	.	TGTGCCAGCAGCCATATCGGGGTAGCGGGAGATCCGAATGAGCAGTTCTTC	CASSHIGVAGDPNEQFF
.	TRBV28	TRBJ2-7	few	TGTGCCAGCAGTTTGGGTTGGGGACCCTACGAGCAGTACTTC	CASSLGWGPYEQYF
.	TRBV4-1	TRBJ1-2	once	TGCGCCAGCAGCCAAGAACCAGGCTATGGCTACACCTTC	CASSQEPGYGYTF
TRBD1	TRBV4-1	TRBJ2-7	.	TGCGCCAGCAGCCAAGTCCTGACGGGACAGGGATACGAGCAGTACTTC	CASSQVLTGQGYEQYF
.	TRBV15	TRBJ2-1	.	TGTGCCACCAGCAGAGGGCGCCCGGGGAATGAGCAGTTCTTC	CATSRGRPGNEQFF
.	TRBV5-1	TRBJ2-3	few	TGCGCCAGCAGTCCCTTTAGCACAGATACGCAGTATTTT	CASSPFSTDTQYF
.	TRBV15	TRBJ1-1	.	TGTGCCACCAGCAGAACACAGGGAACTGAAGCTTTCTTT	CATSRTQGTEAFF
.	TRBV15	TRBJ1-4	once	TGTGCCACCTTTAAGGGGTTTGGAGCAACTAATGAAAAACTGTTTTTT	CATFKGFGATNEKLFF
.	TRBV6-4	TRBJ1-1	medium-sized	TGTGCCAGCAGCCCAGCCCCGAACACTGAAGCTTTCTTT	CASSPAPNTEAFF
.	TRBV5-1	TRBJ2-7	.	TGCGCCAGCAGCGTGGGAGCCGGGACTGCTACCTACGAGCAGTACTTC	CASSVGAGTATYEQYF
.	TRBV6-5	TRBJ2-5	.	TGTGCCAGCAGTTACGGCCAGGGGGAGACCCAGTACTTC	CASSYGQGETQYF
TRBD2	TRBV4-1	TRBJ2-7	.	TGCGCCAGCAGCTACACCGGGACTAGCGGGAGTTACGAGCAGTACTTC	CASSYTGTSGSYEQYF
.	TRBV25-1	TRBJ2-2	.	TGTGCCAGCAGTGGGAGGGAAAGGGAGCTGTTTTTT	CASSGRERELFF
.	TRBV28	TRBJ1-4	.	TGTGCCAGCAGTTTATTAGTTACTAATGAAAAACTGTTTTTT	CASSLLVTNEKLFF
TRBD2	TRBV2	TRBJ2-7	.	TGTGCCAGCAGTGAATGGGCTAGCGGGAGCTACGAGCAGTACTTC	CASSEWASGSYEQYF
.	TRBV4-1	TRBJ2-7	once	TGCGCCAGCAGCCAAGGTTGGACGGCCGAGAGCTCCTACGAGCAGTACTTC	CASSQGWTAESSYEQYF
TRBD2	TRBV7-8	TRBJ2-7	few	TGTGCCAGCAGCCCTCCCGCGGGAGGGCCTCTTGAGCAGTACTTC	CASSPPAGGPLEQYF
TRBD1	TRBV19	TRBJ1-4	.	TGTGCCAGTAGTATCTATGGACAGGGATCGCATGAAAAACTGTTTTTT	CASSIYGQGSHEKLFF
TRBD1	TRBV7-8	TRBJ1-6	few	TGTGCCAGCAGCTTCATTGGTGGGACAGGGGACTCACCCCTCCACTTT	CASSFIGGTGDSPLHF
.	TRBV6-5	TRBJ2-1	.	TGTGCCAGCAGTTTCCACAGGGACAATGAGCAGTTCTTC	CASSFHRDNEQFF
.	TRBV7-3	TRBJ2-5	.	TGTGCCAGCAGCTTAGGGACCCAGTACTTC	CASSLGTQYF
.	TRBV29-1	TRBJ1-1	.	TGCAGCGCATGGCACACTGAAGCTTTCTTT	CSAWHTEAFF
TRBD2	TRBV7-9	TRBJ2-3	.	TGTGCCAGCAGTCGGCTAGCGGGAGGTATAGATACGCAGTATTTT	CASSRLAGGIDTQYF
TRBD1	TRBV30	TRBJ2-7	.	TGTGCCTGGAGGGACAGGGGGAGCTCCTACGAGCAGTACTTC	CAWRDRGSSYEQYF